This paragraph reports one T cell receptor (beta chain). Its antigen is unknown. No qualities accompany the bases; no much larger clone lies one base away. The data were obtained in a study of PD-1 blockade in classical Hodgkin lymphoma (dated by TCRdb to between 2020 and 2021). Regarding the complete study: Nivolumab dosing was 3 mg/kg intravenously every 2 weeks, continuing until either disease progression or unacceptable toxicity. A peripheral blood immune signature of response to PD-1 blockade in classical Hodgkin lymphoma was defined using TCR beta sequencing and CyTOF. What the research found in general, with its limitations: Diversity was lower in patients who began nivolumab less than 1 year after ASCT, so these patients were left out of later analyses to avoid confounding by immune reconstitution. Newly diagnosed patients were reported to have lower baseline TCR diversity than healthy donors, and relapsed/refractory patients were reported to have lower baseline TCR diversity still. Only a single clinical trial cohort was studied, and what caused the repertoire differences, possibly disease activity or prior therapy, remained undefined. A significant rise by C4D1 was seen in CD4+ but not CD8+ TCR diversity (p=0.0027 vs p=0.16), with the rise being most apparent in complete responders (p=0.02). Trial patients achieving complete response had baseline diversity similar to newly diagnosed patients, whereas partial responders and progressors had significantly lower diversity.

The time point label corresponds to: cycle 4 day 1 (C4D1), after 5 to 7 weeks of nivolumab. Every trial patient had relapsed after autologous stem cell transplantation, and cohorts A, B and C differed in prior brentuximab vedotin exposure. A Miltenyi CD4+ T cell isolation kit was used for magnetic negative selection to purify CD4+ T cells from thawed PBMCs. The trial cohort comprised around 60 patients with relapsed/refractory classical Hodgkin lymphoma whose best overall responses were complete response, partial response or progressive disease. Trial patients were treated with single-agent nivolumab in the multi-cohort phase II CheckMate 205 trial. An independent review committee assessed best overall response using the 2007 International Working Group response criteria. Trial PBMCs were collected immediately before nivolumab initiation (C1D1) and during therapy at cycle 2 day 1 and cycle 4 day 1. Peripheral blood was collected in 8 mL Vacutainer Cell Preparation Tubes, from which PBMCs were isolated by centrifugation and then cryopreserved. Purified CD4+ and CD8+ fractions were prepared only for cases where an additional PBMC sample was available. Magnetically labelled cells were removed on LS columns in a quadroMACS separator, and the flow-through was collected as the purified fraction.

Its CDR3 holds 14 amino acids, cysteine through phenylalanine. Kept here is only the CDR3 DNA, which spans 42 bases and is read in frame from base 1. CDR1 and CDR2 are read off the germline V gene as SQVTM and ANQGSEA. The junction shows trimming of 5 bases on V and 6 bases on J, plus 17 bases between the germline ends. Genomic DNA was isolated using the Qiagen DNeasy kit from unsorted PBMCs as well as from negatively selected CD4+ and CD8+ fractions. TCR beta CDR3 regions were subjected to amplification by immunoSEQ multiplex PCR with primers that anneal to V and J segments. A synthetic immune receptor repertoire was used to minimize amplification bias, and remaining bias was computationally removed after sequencing. The authors' analysis ran thus. Custom Python scripts were used to quantify repertoire diversity as the Shannon entropy index. Unsorted, CD4+ and CD8+ repertoires were analyzed separately, except for combined analyses in which CD4+ and CD8+ sequences were merged in silico. A clone counted as expanded when the clone's frequency after treatment rose at least 2-fold relative to C1D1, and clones undetected at baseline were given a pseudocount of 0.5. Singleton clones were defined as clones with 0 or 1 copy at C1D1, and non-singleton clones were defined as clones with 2 or more copies. Clones expanded in unsorted samples were labelled as CD4+, CD8+ or unknown by matching protein sequences in sorted samples from the same patient. Wilcoxon tests on paired samples were used to test diversity changes from C1D1 to C4D1. Drawn from immuneACCESS, this table holds only the in-frame rearrangements with V and J called that TCRdb kept. Clones are partly lost; checked studies trace under half to an unresolved V gene and leave the rest unexplained. For V, J and clone size, that table is used; D and trimming come from the DNA. The sample table records 31,000 or so clones; 84% of these occur just once. Clones ranked in the top ten supply roughly 0.75% of the sample.

The TCR comes from a human donor with classical Hodgkin lymphoma. The specimen comprised CD4+ T cells from blood, sampled before the fourth cycle of nivolumab. Recombination linked TRBV29-1 to TRBJ1-5, with a weak D call of TRBD1 (6 bases match). Here is the DNA: TGCAGCGTTAGCACAGGGACCGTTGGTCAGCCCCAGCATTTT. The encoded protein is CSVSTGTVGQPQHF.